This TCR beta chain derives from a study of T cell responses to AZD1222 COVID-19 vaccine. Study in general: Combined were second doses at about 4 or about 12 weeks.

Of note for this clone: Its antigen is not known.

Sequencing used immunoSEQ multiplex PCR; TCRdb keeps in-frame clones, though not all of them. The top ten clones hold around 17% of a sample with approximately 100,000 clones, roughly nine tenths of them seen once. Study-wide points: Sampled repertoires all dated from after the peak T cell response. Clonal diversity was possibly underestimated; the donors were predominantly white British and more often female. Reports say nearly half of spike-specific TCRs go after unmutated variant regions.

This TCR derives from an adult in good health. The sequencing used peripheral blood, collected on day 0 of AZD1222 vaccination.

The CDR3 protein is CASSPPGLAGGTDTQYF. The CDR3, as DNA: TGCGCCAGCAGCCCGCCGGGACTAGCGGGGGGCACAGATACGCAGTATTTT. This sequence joins TRBV5-1 and TRBJ2-3, with 14 bases aligning to TRBD2. V lost 4 bases and J lost 1; bases outside the gene matches: 5. Germline CDR1 is SGHRS and CDR2 is YFSETQ. The CDR3 contains 17 residues.